The T cell receptor (beta chain) under discussion was sequenced for a study of blood T cell repertoires in COVID-19. Study context: Samples taken during acute and convalescent COVID-19 were collected in the United States, Italy and Spain.

Clones were read by immunoSEQ multiplex PCR, and TCRdb kept only the in-frame ones, dropping some. The sample consists of fewer than 450,000 clones, about 90% of them appearing once. Two consecutive negative NP/OP PCR tests, clearance, or resolved symptoms defined Cohort 3 recovery. The sample consisted of PBMCs or T cells enriched from blood (not recorded which). This clonotype was sampled from a woman in her twenties or thirties who had recovered from COVID-19.

The CDR3 loop is CASSGSGTGAREQYF. The CDR3 DNA is TGTGCCAGCAGCGGATCCGGGACAGGGGCCAGAGAGCAGTACTTC. The V call is TRBV2, the J call TRBJ2-7; 10 bases fit TRBD1. The length of the CDR3 is 15 residues. Trimming cost V 6 bases and J 7 bases; bases outside gene matches: 12. CDR1 and CDR2 from the germline V gene are SNHLY and FYNNEI.